Listed here are 10 T cell receptor beta chains from one sample, sequenced in a study of T cells in Graves' hyperthyroidism and ophthalmopathy. Template material for amplifying TCR beta CDR3 regions consisted of RNA transcripts. First-round RT-PCR of the TCR CDR3 relied on the HTBI primer set. One entry per CDR3 protein results from TCRdb running MiXCR on the multiplex PCR reads. The table has some 270,000 distinct CDR3 sequences, around 15% seen once. The material sequenced was blood. These receptors all come from a woman between 40 and 50 years old with Graves' hyperthyroidism.

In this sample, this clonotype turned up many times. V gene TRBV28 combines with J gene TRBJ2-2; 11 bases map to TRBD2. Germline values: CDR1 MDHEN, CDR2 SYDVKM. This CDR3 contains 15 residues. With 6 bases clipped from V and 5 bases from J, the junction kept 5 bases outside the gene matches. The CDR3: CASRLAGGYTGELFF. The CDR3 region has the DNA TGTGCCAGCAGGCTAGCGGGAGGTTATACCGGGGAGCTGTTTTTT.

This clonotype was counted many times. The chain employs TRBV28 and TRBJ2-7; D gene unclear. The V end lost 7 bases, the J end lost 7 bases, and 17 bases lay between the germline ends. The CDR3 covers 13 residues. Germline V gene sequence: CDR1 MDHEN, CDR2 SYDVKM. CDR3 coding DNA: TGTGCCAGCATCCCCCGATCCATGGGGGAGCAGTACTTC. Translated, it gives CASIPRSMGEQYF.

This clonotype showed up many times. This chain joins TRBV5-6 and TRBJ2-1; D perhaps matches TRBD2 (5 bases). CDR1 is SGHDT and CDR2 is YYEEEE in the germline V gene. Trimming shortened V by 2 bases and J by 6 bases, and 12 bases separated the two germline ends. The CDR3 totals 14 residues. DNA for the CDR3: TGTGCCAGCAGCTTCACTAGTGGGAGCAATGAGCAGTTCTTC. Its protein product is CASSFTSGSNEQFF.

The table lists this clonotype with many counts. The chain links TRBV20-1 to TRBJ1-2, with D possibly matching TRBD1 (6 bases). Per the germline V gene, CDR1 is DFQATT and CDR2 is SNEGSKA (reference sequence). This CDR3 comprises 13 residues. V dropped 5 bases and J dropped 4 bases, with 14 bases sitting between them. CDR3 loop: CSADDRSLYGYTF. The CDR3 DNA reads TGCAGTGCTGACGACAGGTCCCTCTATGGCTACACCTTC.

This clonotype appeared many times. This chain uses TRBV27 with TRBJ2-3; D is undetermined. The germline V gene encodes CDR1 MNHEY and CDR2 SMNVEV (reference sequence). Trimming cost V 1 base and J 3 bases, with 11 bases left between them. The CDR3 consists of 15 residues. The CDR3 region has the DNA TGTGCCAGCAGTTTATTGGGTCGGCCTACAGATACGCAGTATTTT. It codes for CASSLLGRPTDTQYF.

This chain links TRBV29-1 with TRBJ2-5, with D hard to call. Trimming shortened V by 2 bases and J by 1 base, and 8 bases separated the two germline ends. Germline CDR1 SQVTM, CDR2 ANQGSEA. This CDR3 spans 13 amino acids. CDR3 nucleotides: TGCAGCGTTGAATCCCACCTCCAAGAGACCCAGTACTTC. It encodes CSVESHLQETQYF.

The V and J genes are TRBV12-3 or TRBV12-4 and TRBJ1-3, with D unclear. Trimming shortened V by 7 bases and J by 0 bases, and 10 bases separated the two germline ends. This CDR3 has 14 amino acids. The CDR3 coding sequence is TGTGCCAGCAACGAGAGGAGCTCTGGAAACACCATATATTTT. Encoded protein: CASNERSSGNTIYF.

This rearrangement joins TRBV20-1 to TRBJ1-4; the match to TRBD1 covers 7 bases. Germline V gene sequence: CDR1 DFQATT, CDR2 SNEGSKA (reference sequence). The CDR3 is 15 amino acids. J gave up 6 bases and V 0 bases, and 7 bases lay outside the gene matches. The CDR3: CSARDNIQGDEKLFF. The DNA for the CDR3 is TGCAGTGCTAGAGATAACATTCAGGGGGATGAAAAACTGTTTTTT.

This clonotype was detected many times. The chain carries TRBV7-8 and TRBJ1-5; D is ambiguous. Germline CDR1 reads SGHVS; CDR2 reads FQNEAQ. Between the trimmed V and J ends, which lost 5 bases and 5 bases, there was a span of 16 bases. The CDR3 loop spans 15 amino acids. CDR3 loop: CASSLSPGEHQPQHF. For the CDR3, the DNA is TGTGCCAGCAGCCTCTCCCCTGGGGAACATCAGCCCCAGCATTTT.

This chain uses TRBV5-4 with TRBJ2-3, with D possibly being TRBD1 (5 bases). V dropped 2 bases and J dropped 4 bases, with 11 bases sitting between them. The CDR3 has 14 residues. Per germline, CDR1 SGHNT and CDR2 YYREEE (reference sequence). CDR3 in DNA: TGTGCCAGCAGCTTCCAGGGAACTTCAGATACGCAGTATTTT. Its protein is CASSFQGTSDTQYF.